Each of the 18 T cell receptor beta chains below was sequenced from the same sample in a study of blood T cell repertoires in COVID-19. The protocol was immunoSEQ multiplex PCR, while the TCRdb copy is restricted to in-frame clones and leaves out a portion. The profile shows about 250,000 clones, over 75% of them singletons. What was sequenced was PBMCs or T cells enriched from blood (not recorded which). The receptors originated from a man between 18 and 29 years old who had recovered from COVID-19.

This clone is a singleton in its sample. The chain employs TRBV11-2 and TRBJ1-1, with 8 positions matching TRBD1. The germline gives CDR1 SGHAT, CDR2 FQNNGV. This CDR3 is built from 18 residues. V was pared by 4 bases and J by 0 bases, with 13 bases of the junction left unmatched. For the CDR3, the DNA is TGTGCCAGCAGCTACGTTACCTCAGGGGGCGACGTGAACACTGAAGCTTTCTTT. It codes for CASSYVTSGGDVNTEAFF.

The chain links TRBV24-1 to TRBJ2-6; 7 bases align to TRBD1. This CDR3 has 23 residues. Trimming cost V 5 bases and J 5 bases; bases outside gene matches: 29. Germline CDR1 is KGHDR and CDR2 is SFDVKD. This CDR3 reads CATSGTGSSGANEGVWRANVLTF. CDR3 in DNA: TGTGCCACCAGTGGGACAGGAAGCTCTGGGGCCAACGAAGGGGTTTGGCGGGCCAACGTCCTGACTTTC.

The genes are TRBV5-1 and TRBJ1-2; tentative D call: TRBD1 (5 bases). Germline V gene lookup returns CDR1 SGHRS and CDR2 YFSETQ. V gave up 0 bases and J gave up 4 bases, with 10 bases separating them. This CDR3 contains 14 residues. Written as DNA, the CDR3 is TGCGCCAGCAGCTTGGCGGGGGAGGGCTATGGCTACACCTTC. Amino acid sequence: CASSLAGEGYGYTF.

The J gene is TRBJ1-2, the V gene TRBV18; D remains unclear. Between the trimmed V and J ends, which lost 3 bases and 5 bases, there was a span of 13 bases. The CDR3 totals 14 residues. In germline, CDR1 is KGHSH, CDR2 LQKENI. As DNA, the CDR3 is TGTGCCAGCTCACCCAGCCGGGAGGGTTATGGCTACACCTTC. Translating gives CASSPSREGYGYTF.

The chain couples TRBV7-6 to TRBJ2-7; TRBD2 matches 9 bases. Trimming took 0 bases from V and 1 from J; bases not matched to a gene: 10. Looked up from germline, CDR1 is SGHVS and CDR2 is FNYEAQ. The CDR3 loop spans 18 amino acids. The CDR3 nucleotides read TGTGCCAGCAGCTTAGCTAGCGGGGGTTTCCAAACTTCCTACGAGCAGTACTTC. Its translation is CASSLASGGFQTSYEQYF.

The DNA of the CDR3 is TGTGCCAGCAGTGGAGGGGGTGAGCAGTTCTTC. Protein product: CASSGGGEQFF. This chain uses TRBV6-4 with TRBJ2-1; the D gene is possibly TRBD1 (6 bases). With 4 bases removed from V and 9 bases from J, the gap between germline ends came to 7 bases. The CDR3 length is 11 residues. CDR1 and CDR2 (germline): MRHNA, SNTAGT.

The J gene is TRBJ1-1, the V gene TRBV19; 7 bases line up with TRBD1. The CDR3 consists of 16 residues. V was clipped by 6 bases and J by 3 bases; unmatched bases: 13. The germline CDR1 and CDR2 sequences are LNHDA and SQIVND (reference sequence). The CDR3 loop reads CASSQKQGTRDTEAFF. The CDR3, as DNA: TGTGCCAGTAGCCAAAAACAGGGGACGAGGGACACTGAAGCTTTCTTT.

CDR3 DNA: TGTGCCAGCAGCTTGGGGACAGGGTCTTTTGCTTTCTTT. It translates to CASSLGTGSFAFF. The chain couples TRBV5-6 to TRBJ1-1; 8 bases agree with TRBD1. V lost 0 bases to trimming and J lost 11 bases; unmatched junction nucleotides: 6. The CDR3 totals 13 residues. CDR1 and CDR2 from the germline V gene are SGHDT and YYEEEE.

This clone was picked up a small number of times. V gene TRBV28 combines with J gene TRBJ1-5; no clear D gene. Trimming left V 1 base short and J 10 bases short, with 8 bases between. This CDR3 has 12 amino acids. Per germline, CDR1 MDHEN and CDR2 SYDVKM. The CDR3 protein is CASSLSGGPQHF. The CDR3 nucleotides are TGTGCCAGCAGTTTATCCGGAGGCCCCCAGCATTTT.

V is TRBV19 and J is TRBJ2-1; 8 bases map to TRBD1. The CDR3 covers 12 residues. The junction had 2 bases not matched to a gene; V was cut back by 0 bases and J by 13 bases. CDR1 is LNHDA and CDR2 is SQIVND in the germline V gene (reference sequence). The CDR3 DNA sequence: TGTGCCAGTAGTATAGAACAGGGGGGCCAGTTCTTC. Translating it yields CASSIEQGGQFF.

The V and J genes are TRBV27 and TRBJ2-7; TRBD2 matches at 8 bases. Per germline, CDR1 MNHEY and CDR2 SMNVEV (reference sequence). CDR3 length equals 15 residues. V shed 6 bases, J shed 1 base, and the junction held 8 bases outside the gene matches. CDR3 in amino acids: CASSSAAGGSYEQYF. The CDR3 DNA reads TGTGCCAGCAGCTCCGCGGCGGGAGGATCCTACGAGCAGTACTTC.

This chain connects TRBV28 to TRBJ2-7; 7 bases are shared with TRBD1. Germline lookup yields CDR1 MDHEN and CDR2 SYDVKM. Losses at the gene ends were 5 bases for V and 1 base for J; bases not matched to a gene: 5. The CDR3 has 14 amino acids. CDR3 DNA: TGTGCCAGCAGTACGGGACAGAATTCCTACGAGCAGTACTTC. Encoded protein: CASSTGQNSYEQYF.

The chain couples TRBV25-1 to TRBJ2-2, with TRBD2 identical over 12 bases. The CDR3 is 18 amino acids. In germline, CDR1 is MGHDK, CDR2 SYGVNS. Trimming took 2 bases from V and 6 from J; bases not matched to a gene: 10. CDR3 sequence: CASSETSGRTSGAGELFF. The CDR3, as DNA: TGTGCCAGCAGTGAAACCTCCGGGAGGACTAGCGGGGCCGGGGAGCTGTTTTTT. Drawing the rest from reference TRBV25-1 and TRBJ2-2, the complete variable domain is EADIYQTPRYLVIGTGKKITLECSQTMGHDKMYWYQQDPGMELHLIHYSYGVNSTEKGDLSSESTVSRIRTEHFPLTLESARPSHTSQYLCASSETSGRTSGAGELFFGEGSRLTVL.

This rearrangement joins TRBV7-2 to TRBJ1-1; D uncertain. The germline CDR1 and CDR2 sequences are SGHTA and FQGNSA. The ends were cut back, 2 bases at V and 0 bases at J, with 22 bases in the middle. The CDR3 covers 19 residues. The CDR3 nucleotides read TGTGCCAGCAGCTTAAACCCCCCCTTCCGTGGGCCGATGAACACTGAAGCTTTCTTT. As protein: CASSLNPPFRGPMNTEAFF.

V usage is TRBV6-5 and J usage is TRBJ1-2; 8 bases map to TRBD1. CDR1 is MNHEY, CDR2 SVGAGI, per germline. With V trimmed by 6 bases and J by 0 bases, 6 bases remained unmatched. The CDR3 sequence is 15 residues long. This CDR3 is CASSQQGEANYGYTF. The CDR3 nucleotides are TGTGCCAGCAGCCAACAGGGGGAGGCTAACTATGGCTACACCTTC.

V and J are TRBV3-1 (or the pseudogene TRBV3-2) and TRBJ2-7, with 8 bases lining up with TRBD2. The junction had 11 bases not matched to a gene; V was cut back by 1 base and J by 3 bases. Germline CDR1 LGHDT, CDR2 YNNKEL (reference sequence). The CDR3 runs 17 residues. In nucleotides, the CDR3 is TGTGCCAGCAGCCAAGGGTTATTGTCTAGCGGGTTCTACGAGCAGTACTTC. Residues: CASSQGLLSSGFYEQYF.

CDR3 bases: TGCGCCAGCAGCTGGAGCTCCTACGAGCAGTACTTC. Translated, it gives CASSWSSYEQYF. The chain joins TRBV5-1 to TRBJ2-7; D gene unclear. The CDR3 is 12 amino acids. The ends were cut back, 3 bases at V and 0 bases at J, with 4 bases in the middle. The V gene's germline CDR1 is SGHRS and CDR2 YFSETQ.

This sequence joins TRBV6-5 and TRBJ1-3; perhaps TRBD1 as D (6 bases). CDR1 MNHEY and CDR2 SVGAGI come from the germline V gene. This CDR3 is built from 11 residues. V gave up 6 bases and J gave up 8 bases, with 8 bases separating them. The CDR3 sequence: CASRQGDTIYF. CDR3 nucleotide sequence: TGTGCCAGCAGACAGGGAGACACCATATATTTT.